This T cell receptor beta chain was retrieved from a study of shared clonotypes between healthy human individuals. The study, taken as a whole, reports: A small donor pool kept down the genetic and exposure-history diversity that was represented. Rarefaction exposed incomplete sorted-subset sequencing despite large depth.

The table came from immunoSEQ multiplex PCR; TCRdb's copy has only in-frame clones and leaves some out. The sample has roughly 2.1 million clones, under 95% seen once. In regard to this clone: Its target is unknown.

It was CD45RO-negative cells, positively selected for CCR7, that made up naive CD8 cells, with terminally differentiated effector memory CD45RA+ cells excluded. There were no recent acute infections or vaccinations among the donors, who were healthy HIV-negative adults. Specimen: naive CD8+ T cells from PBMCs. The source of this sequence is a man aged 18 to 30 in good health. Some clones in this sample may be carry-over from other donors' samples.

The CDR3 reads CASSSGFGYTF. The CDR3 DNA is TGTGCCAGCAGCTCAGGGTTCGGCTACACCTTC. J is TRBJ1-2 and V is TRBV28; tentatively, D is TRBD1 (5 bases). The CDR3 has 11 residues. In germline, CDR1 is MDHEN, CDR2 SYDVKM. Trimming took off 6 bases at V and 8 bases at J, with 10 bases between the two ends.